This passage covers 27 T cell receptor beta chains from one sample sequenced in a study of response to subunit inactivated influenza vaccine. TCRdb re-called the RT-PCR reads through MiXCR, storing one row per CDR3 protein. The data contain 500,000 or so distinct CDR3 sequences, approximately 15% of them singletons. Sequenced material: CD4+ T cells sorted from PBMCs, taken roughly 24 months after vaccination. These receptors came from a man aged 45 to 75 who received an inactivated influenza vaccine.

This clonotype occurred a few times. The chain is built from TRBV25-1 and TRBJ2-7; D is perhaps TRBD2 (7 bases). V was clipped by 1 base and J by 1 base, with 14 bases between them. The CDR3 spans 16 residues. The germline CDR1 and CDR2 sequences are MGHDK and SYGVNS. The CDR3 loop reads CASSELGGAGSYEQYF. For the CDR3, the DNA is TGTGCCAGCAGTGAATTGGGGGGGGCAGGGTCCTACGAGCAGTACTTC.

This chain links TRBV20-1 with TRBJ2-7, with D perhaps TRBD2 (5 bases). CDR1 DFQATT and CDR2 SNEGSKA come from the germline V gene (reference sequence). V was shortened by 6 bases and J by 0 bases, with 12 bases between the two germline ends. The CDR3 is made up of 13 amino acids. CDR3 bases: TGCAGTGCGCCCTCCGGGATCTCCTACGAGCAGTACTTC. It specifies CSAPSGISYEQYF.

This clonotype was seen repeatedly, ten times or more. The junction departs from germline at one end; a sequencing error may be responsible. The chain uses TRBV5-1 and TRBJ2-7; 7 bases map to TRBD1. Germline loops: CDR1 SGHRS, CDR2 YFSETQ. This CDR3 contains 13 residues. The CDR3 region is CASSLGQDYEQYF. CDR3 bases: TGTGCCAGCAGCCTTGGACAGGACTACGAGCAGTACTTC. Combining the CDR3 with reference TRBV5-1 and TRBJ2-7 gives the whole variable domain KAGVTQTPRYLIKTRGQQVTLSCSPISGHRSVSWYQQTPGQGLQFLFEYFSETQRNKGNFPGRFSGRQFSNSRSEMNVSTLELGDSALYLCASSLGQDYEQYFGPGTRLTVT.

The V gene is TRBV28, the J gene TRBJ1-5; D uncertain. Trimming removed 3 bases at V and 7 bases at J, with 7 bases between. The CDR3 contains 12 residues. Germline V gene sequence: CDR1 MDHEN, CDR2 SYDVKM. CDR3 DNA sequence: TGTGCCAGCAGTTTGACGGCGCAGCCCCAGCATTTT. Translation: CASSLTAQPQHF.

This clonotype was detected only a few times. The chain employs TRBV6-1 and TRBJ1-1, with D possibly TRBD1 on 6 matching bases. V lost 6 bases and J 9 bases, leaving 11 bases between the germline ends. CDR1 is MNHNS, CDR2 SASEGT, per germline. The CDR3 length is 11 residues. The CDR3 region is CASRNRDKAFF. The CDR3 DNA reads as TGTGCCAGCAGAAACCGGGACAAAGCTTTCTTT.

The rearrangement links TRBV7-2 to TRBJ2-1; D gene uncertain. Germline loops: CDR1 SGHTA, CDR2 FQGNSA. CDR3 size: 13 residues. Trimming took 1 base from V and 5 from J, leaving 6 bases between them. CDR3: CASSLERHNEQFF. The DNA for the CDR3 is TGTGCCAGCAGCTTAGAGAGGCACAATGAGCAGTTCTTC.

This chain uses TRBV27 with TRBJ1-1, with 8 bases aligning to TRBD1. The CDR3 sequence is 14 residues long. The germline V gene has CDR1 MNHEY and CDR2 SMNVEV (reference sequence). V was pared by 2 bases and J by 6 bases, with 5 bases of the junction left unmatched. The CDR3 DNA is TGTGCCAGCAGTTTAACCCACAGGGGGGCTGAAGCTTTCTTT. Its protein is CASSLTHRGAEAFF.

This chain uses TRBV6-5 with TRBJ1-1, with TRBD1 matching over 7 bases. J lost 9 bases, V lost 2 bases, and 3 bases had no gene match. The V gene's germline CDR1 is MNHEY and CDR2 SVGAGI. There are 12 residues in the CDR3. In nucleotides, the CDR3 is TGTGCCAGCAGTTACCAGACAGGGAAAGCTTTCTTT. This sequence encodes CASSYQTGKAFF.

This sequence joins TRBV3-1 and TRBJ1-1, with unresolved D. Germline CDR1 is LGHDT and CDR2 is YNNKEL (reference sequence). The CDR3 totals 14 residues. V dropped 0 bases and J dropped 1 base, with 6 bases sitting between them. Here the CDR3 DNA reads TGTGCCAGCAGCCAAGAGGATTCGAACACTGAAGCTTTCTTT. Residues: CASSQEDSNTEAFF.

This clonotype appeared many times. The chain employs TRBV28 and TRBJ2-6; no firm D call. The CDR3 totals 17 residues. V was pared by 2 bases and J by 4 bases, with 15 bases between. From germline, CDR1 is MDHEN and CDR2 SYDVKM. CDR3 protein: CASSLETLSPGANVLTF. The CDR3 nucleotides read TGTGCCAGCAGTTTAGAGACCCTCTCACCCGGGGCCAACGTCCTGACTTTC.

The chain joins TRBV20-1 to TRBJ2-3; D remains unclear. The germline V and J ends were trimmed by 5 bases and 1 base, with 7 bases remaining between them. CDR3 length equals 12 residues. Germline V gene lookup returns CDR1 DFQATT and CDR2 SNEGSKA (reference sequence). In nucleotides, the CDR3 is TGCAGTGCTCTTAGGGGCACAGATACGCAGTATTTT. Protein: CSALRGTDTQYF.

A few counts support this clonotype. In nucleotides, the CDR3 is TGTGCCAGCAGCCAAACTAGCGGGAGCTCTGGGGCCAACGTCCTGACTTTC. Encoded protein: CASSQTSGSSGANVLTF. The chain combines TRBV28 with TRBJ2-6, with TRBD2 identical over 11 bases. Germline-derived CDR1 and CDR2 are MDHEN and SYDVKM. Trimming removed 6 bases from V and 0 bases from J; junction bases left unmatched: 4. This CDR3 spans 17 amino acids. The variable domain in full, with the rest retrieved from reference TRBV28 and TRBJ2-6, is DVKVTQSSRYLVKRTGEKVFLECVQDMDHENMFWYRQDPGLGLRLIYFSYDVKMKEKGDIPEGYSVSREKKERFSLILESASTNQTSMYLCASSQTSGSSGANVLTFGAGSRLTVL.

The rearrangement uses TRBV18 and TRBJ2-5; unclear D gene. The V end lost 2 bases, the J end lost 4 bases, and 8 bases lay between the germline ends. The germline V gene has CDR1 KGHSH and CDR2 LQKENI. The CDR3 spans 13 residues. The CDR3 sequence is CASSPEPLETQYF. In nucleotides, the CDR3 is TGTGCCAGCTCACCAGAACCGCTAGAGACCCAGTACTTC.

Only a few counts were recorded for this clonotype. The gene calls are TRBV20-1 and TRBJ1-5, with 8 bases identical to TRBD1. The CDR3 totals 13 residues. With 3 bases clipped from V and 5 bases from J, the junction kept 3 bases outside the gene matches. CDR1 and CDR2 from the germline V gene are DFQATT and SNEGSKA (reference sequence). CDR3 sequence (DNA): TGCAGTGCTAGGTTCAGGGGGCATCAGCCCCAGCATTTT. It encodes CSARFRGHQPQHF.

The chain employs TRBV2 and TRBJ2-3; the match to TRBD2 covers 8 bases. Trimming took 11 bases from V and 0 from J; bases not matched to a gene: 7. CDR3 length equals 14 residues. Germline lookup yields CDR1 SNHLY and CDR2 FYNNEI. The CDR3 region is CAGRLAPSTDTQYF. As DNA, the CDR3 is TGTGCCGGTAGACTAGCGCCTAGCACAGATACGCAGTATTTT.

This clonotype was counted a few times. The chain employs TRBV20-1 and TRBJ1-5; 10 nucleotides match TRBD1. The V segment lost 3 bases and the J segment 6 bases; nucleotides outside the gene matches: 14. CDR3 length: 17 amino acids. Germline assignment: CDR1 DFQATT and CDR2 SNEGSKA (reference sequence). CDR3 bases: TGCAGTGCTAGTAACAGTCAGACAGGGGGCCGCGGTCAGCCCCAGCATTTT. It specifies CSASNSQTGGRGQPQHF.

The chain employs TRBV7-2 and TRBJ1-6; TRBD1 aligns across 7 bases. CDR3 length equals 15 residues. CDR1 and CDR2 from the germline V gene are SGHTA and FQGNSA. The trim removed 3 bases at V and 10 bases at J, leaving 9 bases unmatched. CDR3 sequence reads: CASSFRQGEGSPLHF. The CDR3 DNA follows: TGTGCCAGCAGCTTTCGCCAGGGGGAGGGGTCACCCCTCCACTTT.

This clonotype occurred a few times. This sequence joins TRBV12-3 or TRBV12-4 and TRBJ1-1; D call uncertain. The CDR3 has 13 amino acids. Deletions cut 3 bases from V and 3 bases from J, with 8 bases between. DNA of the CDR3: TGTGCCAGCAGTTTTTTTGGGGACACTGAAGCTTTCTTT. It yields the protein CASSFFGDTEAFF.

This clonotype has more than one count but fewer than ten. V gene TRBV20-1 combines with J gene TRBJ2-3, with D tentatively TRBD1 (6 bases). Germline V gene lookup returns CDR1 DFQATT and CDR2 SNEGSKA (reference sequence). Trimming stripped 3 bases from V and 3 bases from J, with 16 bases between. This CDR3 has 15 amino acids. The CDR3 DNA follows: TGCAGTGCTAGCCGACAGGATTTTAATACAGATACGCAGTATTTT. It yields the protein CSASRQDFNTDTQYF.

This clonotype was detected a few times. The chain employs TRBV6-2 or TRBV6-3 and TRBJ2-7; possibly TRBD2 for D (5 bases). CDR1 and CDR2 from the germline V gene are MNHEY and SVGEGT. V shed 2 bases and J shed 6 bases, with 20 bases lying between them. This CDR3 region has 16 residues. CDR3 DNA sequence: TGTGCCAGCAGTTACGGGATGGGTCTCCTTGAGGGCGAGCAGTACTTC. Translated, it gives CASSYGMGLLEGEQYF.

V is TRBV29-1 and J is TRBJ1-6, with D unresolved. V shed 7 bases and J shed 6 bases, with 16 bases lying between them. The CDR3 covers 14 residues. CDR1 is SQVTM, CDR2 ANQGSEA, per germline. The CDR3 region is CSARGGGPNSPLHF. The CDR3 nucleotides are TGCAGCGCCCGAGGAGGAGGCCCTAATTCACCCCTCCACTTT.

This clonotype turned up a few times. The rearrangement joins TRBV4-2 to TRBJ2-4; 14 bases are shared with TRBD2. The CDR3 runs 16 residues. The ends lost 0 bases at V and 8 bases at J; junction bases unmatched: 3. Germline V gives CDR1 LGHNA, CDR2 YNFKEQ. The CDR3 DNA reads as TGTGCCAGCAGCCAAGAGACTAGCGGGAGGGTAGACATTCAGTACTTC. This gives the protein CASSQETSGRVDIQYF.

The chain combines TRBV11-1 with TRBJ2-2; TRBD2 matches at 8 bases. The CDR3 length is 18 residues. V dropped 6 bases and J dropped 1; count of bases not matched to a gene: 13. Per germline, CDR1 SGHAT and CDR2 FQDESV (reference sequence). Here the CDR3 reads CASRLPFRLAGNTGELFF. The CDR3 DNA reads as TGTGCCAGCAGGCTTCCCTTTCGTCTAGCGGGGAACACCGGGGAGCTGTTTTTT.

The sample holds many counts of this clonotype. The chain uses TRBV20-1 and TRBJ2-7; D is perhaps TRBD2 (7 bases). This CDR3 is 17 amino acids long. Germline V lookup: CDR1 DFQATT, CDR2 SNEGSKA (reference sequence). Trimming left V 0 bases short and J 5 bases short, with 23 bases between. The CDR3 bases are TGCAGTGCTAGAGATCTGGCGGGGGCCACACTACGGGACGAGCAGTACTTC. Translation gives CSARDLAGATLRDEQYF.

This clonotype has at least ten counts. The chain links TRBV4-1 to TRBJ2-7; no reliable D call. V shed 1 base and J shed 2 bases, with 12 bases lying between them. CDR3 size: 15 residues. CDR1 MGHRA and CDR2 YSYEKL come from the germline V gene. CDR3 nucleotides: TGCGCCAGCAGCCAAGCCTTCGTTGTCACCTACGAGCAGTACTTC. Amino acid sequence: CASSQAFVVTYEQYF.

J is TRBJ2-7 and V is TRBV28, with 8 nucleotides matching TRBD2. V dropped 10 bases and J dropped 2; count of bases not matched to a gene: 7. Looked up from germline, CDR1 is MDHEN and CDR2 is SYDVKM. This CDR3 comprises 13 residues. In DNA, the CDR3 is TGTGCCACCATCCGGGAGGGGGCCTACGAGCAGTACTTC. It translates to CATIREGAYEQYF.

This clonotype has only a few counts. J is TRBJ1-1 and V is TRBV10-3; D remains unclear. V lost 3 bases and J lost 2, with 7 bases in between. CDR1 and CDR2 from the germline V gene are ENHRY and SYGVKD. The CDR3 has 13 amino acids. CDR3: CAISDSLNTEAFF. The CDR3 DNA follows: TGTGCCATCAGTGACAGCCTTAACACTGAAGCTTTCTTT.